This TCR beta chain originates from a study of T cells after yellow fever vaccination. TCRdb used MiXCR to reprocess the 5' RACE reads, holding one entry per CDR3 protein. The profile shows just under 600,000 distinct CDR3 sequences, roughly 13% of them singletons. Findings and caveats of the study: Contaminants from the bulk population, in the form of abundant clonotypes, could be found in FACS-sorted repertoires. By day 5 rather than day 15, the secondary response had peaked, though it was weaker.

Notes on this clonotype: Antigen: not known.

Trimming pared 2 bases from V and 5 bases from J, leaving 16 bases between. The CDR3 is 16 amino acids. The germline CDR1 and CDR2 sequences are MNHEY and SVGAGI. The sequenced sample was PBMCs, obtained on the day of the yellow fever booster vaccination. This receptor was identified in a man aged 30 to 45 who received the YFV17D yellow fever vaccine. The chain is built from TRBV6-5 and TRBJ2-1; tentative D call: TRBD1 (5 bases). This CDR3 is CASSYKRRQLNNEQFF. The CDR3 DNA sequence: TGTGCCAGCAGTTACAAACGGAGACAGTTAAACAATGAGCAGTTCTTC.